This T cell receptor (beta chain) was sequenced during a study of blood T cells in healthy people across ages (dated by TCRdb to 2015 to 2017). About the study as a whole: In model experiments, roughly one uniquely barcoded TCR beta cDNA molecule per two T cells was captured by template switching. The study measured age-related changes in TCR beta repertoire diversity using deep sequencing normalized with unique cDNA molecular identifiers. Four age groups were formed from the donors: young (average approximately 15 years), middle-aged (less than 40), aged (around 68) and long-lived (82). Donors of different ages were randomly distributed across sequencing lanes to avoid experimental bias. For two donors (one aged 18 to 30 and one aged 80 or older), the study analyzed two additional independent replicas of 1 million unique cDNA reads from the same blood draw.

Libraries were made using 5' RACE. Instrument on record: Illumina HiSeq 2500. A second about 7 to 12 cycle PCR used a sample-barcoded 5' primer and a J-beta primer mix. A unique molecular identifier was introduced onto each TCR beta cDNA molecule by a template-switch 5' adaptor carrying 12 random nucleotides. At least 2.5 million CDR3-containing paired-end reads were obtained from each sample. First-strand cDNA synthesis was performed from all RNA using the Mint cDNA synthesis kit, with priming by a TRBC-specific oligonucleotide. Following uracil-DNA glycosylase treatment, a first 18-cycle PCR with universal primers M1SS and BC2_uni_R was performed on all cDNA. The study's processing was this. Each sample was normalized by randomly selecting 1 million high-quality reads, each carrying a distinct molecular identifier. Reads with shared molecular identifiers were discarded instead of being binned into consensus sequences. MiTCR, run with a Q25 quality threshold and the strictest error-elimination algorithm, handled CDR3 identification, clonotype clustering and error correction. A nonparametric unseen species model with Euler transformation was used to estimate a lower bound on total TCR beta diversity. TCRdb reworked the public reads: Q25 trimming with fastp, MiXCR clone assembly, productive beta chains retained. Identical CDR3 protein sequences are pooled into one entry, listed with their most common genes and DNA. Here the V and J calls rest on TCRdb's processing, not on the authors' analysis. This sample is represented by 710,000 or so distinct CDR3 sequences; about 32% of them were singletons. The top ten clonotypes cover approximately 15% of the sample.

This clonotype was seen once. This receptor's antigen is unknown. Qualities for individual bases were not recorded, and no much larger clone is one base off. Support from one read is weak. What the authors observed across the whole study: Since profiling was done on bulk unsorted PBMCs, naive and antigen-experienced compartments could not be conclusively compared. Estimates of total diversity from one million sequenced T cells were regarded as lower bounds and underestimates. Observed TCR beta diversity per million T cells fell roughly linearly with age, and a significant reduction was already apparent by age roughly 40. Donor CMV infection status was unknown, potentially confounding age-related changes in expanded clonotypes. Compared with the aged group, the long-lived group had more naive CD4+ T cells, fewer expanded clones and increased TCR diversity, suggesting age selection. Observed TCR beta diversity correlated strongly with the percentage of naive T cells measured by flow cytometry.

Systemically healthy Caucasian individuals from Russia, approximately 39 in total and aged about 6 to 95 years, were included as donors. Each donor gave about 9.7 milliliters of peripheral blood, drawn into EDTA-treated Vacutainer tubes. PBMCs were isolated by Ficoll-Paque density-gradient centrifugation, with at least 7 million obtained per sample. Trizol reagent was used to extract total RNA from PBMCs, with at least 5 micrograms per sample. For every donor, flow cytometry on a PBMC aliquot measured the percentage of naive CD45RAhigh/CD27high T cells. V loses 3 bases of germline sequence and J loses 2 bases, and the interval between the two ends is 15 bases. Reading the germline V gene (reference sequence) gives CDR1 SGHKS and CDR2 YYEKEE. From its cysteine to its phenylalanine, the CDR3 spans 15 amino acids. Only CDR3 DNA remains: 45 bases, in frame from the first base.

This receptor was taken from a woman older than 75 in good health. Donor details come from another sample of the same person, matched by shared clones. Sequencing was performed on blood. This chain is built from TRBV5-5 and TRBJ2-7; the D gene is possibly TRBD1, with 5 bases matching. In nucleotide form, the sequence is TGTGCCAGCAGCTCTCTTCAGGGAACTACCTACGAGCAGTACTTC. Its protein reads: CASSSLQGTTYEQYF.